This TCR beta chain is from a study of blood T cells in healthy people across ages. The individuals who served as donors were healthy Caucasians living in Russia, aged about 6 to 95. Primed by a sample-barcoded 5' primer and a J-beta primer mix, a second PCR proceeded for 7 to 11 cycles. One entry per CDR3 protein, called by TCRdb with MiXCR from the 5' RACE reads. The table includes 1.5 million to 2 million distinct CDR3 sequences, just under 50% detected once. The sample consisted of blood. The clonotype was recovered from a woman aged 40 to 50 in good health.

The CDR3, as DNA: TGTGCCAGCACGACTAGCCAAGTGGATGAGCAGTACTTC. This codes for CASTTSQVDEQYF. V usage is TRBV6-2 or TRBV6-3 and J usage is TRBJ2-5; 7 bases map to TRBD2. Germline trimming cut 7 bases from V and 11 bases from J; bases unmatched to any gene: 13. The CDR3 has 13 residues. Germline assignment: CDR1 MNHEY and CDR2 SVGEGT.